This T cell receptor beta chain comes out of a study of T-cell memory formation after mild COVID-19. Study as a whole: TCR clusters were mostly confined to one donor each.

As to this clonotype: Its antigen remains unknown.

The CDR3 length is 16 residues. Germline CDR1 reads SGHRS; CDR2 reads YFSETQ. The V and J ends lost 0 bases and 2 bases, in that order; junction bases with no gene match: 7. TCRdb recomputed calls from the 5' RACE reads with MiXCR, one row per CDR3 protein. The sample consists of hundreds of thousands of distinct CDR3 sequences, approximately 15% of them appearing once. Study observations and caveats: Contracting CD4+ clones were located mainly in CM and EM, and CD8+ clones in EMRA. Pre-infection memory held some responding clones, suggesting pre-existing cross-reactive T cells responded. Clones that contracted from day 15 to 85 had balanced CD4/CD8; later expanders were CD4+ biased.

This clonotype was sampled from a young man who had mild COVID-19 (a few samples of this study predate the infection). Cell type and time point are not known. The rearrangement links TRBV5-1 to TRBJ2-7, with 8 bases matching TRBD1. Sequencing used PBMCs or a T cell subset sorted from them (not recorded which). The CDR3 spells CASSLGTGIRAYEQYV. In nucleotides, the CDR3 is TGCGCCAGCAGCTTGGGGACAGGGATCAGGGCCTACGAGCAGTACGTC.